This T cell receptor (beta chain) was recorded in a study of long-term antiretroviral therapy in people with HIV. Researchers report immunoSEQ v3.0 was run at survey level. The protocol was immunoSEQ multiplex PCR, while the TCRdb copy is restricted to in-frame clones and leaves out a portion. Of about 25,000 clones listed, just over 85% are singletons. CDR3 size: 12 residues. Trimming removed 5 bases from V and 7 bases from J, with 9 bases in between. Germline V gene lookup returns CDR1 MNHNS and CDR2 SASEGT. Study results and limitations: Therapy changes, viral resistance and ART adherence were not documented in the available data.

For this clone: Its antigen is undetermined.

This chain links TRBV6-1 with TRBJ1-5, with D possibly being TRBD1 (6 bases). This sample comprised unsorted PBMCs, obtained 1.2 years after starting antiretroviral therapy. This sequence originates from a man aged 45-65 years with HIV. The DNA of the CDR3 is TGTGCCAGCAGTACAGGGTACCAGCCCCAGCATTTT. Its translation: CASSTGYQPQHF.